Following are 20 T cell receptor beta chains from one sample sequenced in a study of T cells after yellow fever vaccination. Each CDR3 protein gets one entry after TCRdb re-called the 5' RACE reads with MiXCR. The sample has 550,000 or so distinct CDR3 sequences, 15% to 20% seen once; the top ten hold over 11%. The sample consisted of PBMCs, taken 15 days after the yellow fever booster vaccination. The receptors were gathered from a young man who received the YFV17D yellow fever vaccine.

CDR3 sequence: CASRRRSFAEQYF. Written as DNA, the CDR3 is TGTGCCAGCAGGAGACGGTCCTTCGCCGAGCAGTACTTC. This chain joins TRBV27 and TRBJ2-7; D ambiguous. Trimming left V 6 bases short and J 6 bases short, with 15 bases between. Germline loops: CDR1 MNHEY, CDR2 SMNVEV (reference sequence). This CDR3 is 13 amino acids long.

The gene calls are TRBV5-1 and TRBJ1-2, with D hard to call. This CDR3 spans 15 amino acids. Germline CDR1 and CDR2: SGHRS and YFSETQ. V gave up 6 bases and J gave up 0 bases, with 15 bases separating them. The CDR3 loop reads CASNPLGTTNYGYTF. The CDR3 DNA reads TGCGCCAGCAACCCTCTCGGTACTACTAACTATGGCTACACCTTC.

The rearrangement links TRBV10-1 to TRBJ1-1; D perhaps matches TRBD1 (5 bases). With 3 bases removed from V and 3 bases from J, the gap between germline ends came to 5 bases. Germline-derived CDR1 and CDR2 are WNHNN and SYGVQD (reference sequence). The CDR3 has 12 amino acids. The CDR3 loop is CASSEGDTEAFF. The CDR3 coding sequence is TGCGCCAGCAGTGAAGGGGACACTGAAGCTTTCTTT.

The chain is built from TRBV20-1 and TRBJ2-1, with a possible D match to TRBD2 (5 bases). The CDR3 is 15 amino acids. Germline V gene sequence: CDR1 DFQATT, CDR2 SNEGSKA (reference sequence). V lost 0 bases and J lost 0, with 9 bases in between. Here the CDR3 DNA reads TGCAGTGCTAGAGATAAAGGGAGCTCCTACAATGAGCAGTTCTTC. Translating it yields CSARDKGSSYNEQFF.

This clonotype appeared a few times. The chain has TRBV25-1 and TRBJ1-1, with a weak D call TRBD1 (6 bases). V was cut by 11 bases and J by 3 bases, with 25 bases left in between. The CDR3 covers 16 residues. From germline, CDR1 is MGHDK and CDR2 SYGVNS. CDR3 loop: CARPRGRGVQDTEAFF. In DNA, the CDR3 is TGTGCCCGACCGCGGGGGCGGGGAGTTCAGGACACTGAAGCTTTCTTT.

The rearrangement links TRBV7-9 to TRBJ2-1, with a possible D match to TRBD1 (5 bases). Germline CDR1 and CDR2: SEHNR and FQNEAQ (reference sequence). V lost 5 bases and J lost 6, with 11 bases in between. The CDR3 covers 13 residues. The CDR3: CASSGHGPNEQFF. As DNA, the CDR3 is TGTGCCAGCAGCGGACACGGCCCCAATGAGCAGTTCTTC.

This rearrangement joins TRBV12-3 or TRBV12-4 to TRBJ2-7; 10 nucleotides line up with TRBD2. The V and J ends lost 7 bases and 4 bases, in that order; junction bases with no gene match: 10. The CDR3 is made up of 15 amino acids. This chain's CDR3 is CASTDTSGIGYEQYF. The CDR3 nucleotides read TGTGCCAGCACCGACACTAGCGGGATTGGGTACGAGCAGTACTTC.

This clonotype showed up just a few times. The chain carries TRBV6-6 and TRBJ1-1; no reliable D call. Trimming took 5 bases from V and 9 from J, leaving 13 bases between them. Germline V gene lookup returns CDR1 MNHNY and CDR2 SVGAGI (reference sequence). The CDR3 extends over 12 amino acids. CDR3 in amino acids: CASSRRENQAFF. The CDR3 nucleotides read TGTGCCAGCAGTCGCCGGGAAAACCAAGCTTTCTTT.

The table lists this clonotype with many counts. The CDR3 loop reads CASSWGQSYNEQFF. The CDR3 nucleotides read TGTGCCAGCAGTTGGGGACAGAGCTACAATGAGCAGTTCTTC. The chain couples TRBV28 to TRBJ2-1; TRBD1 agrees at 7 bases. The trim removed 4 bases at V and 3 bases at J, leaving 3 bases unmatched. The CDR3 is 14 amino acids. Looked up from germline, CDR1 is MDHEN and CDR2 is SYDVKM.

In its sample, this clonotype was seen many times. CDR3 nucleotide sequence: TGCAGTGCTAGTTCCGACGGTCTGCGAGCTAATGAAAAACTGTTTTTT. Amino acid sequence: CSASSDGLRANEKLFF. V and J are TRBV20-1 and TRBJ1-4; no clear D gene. Germline V CDR1 and CDR2: DFQATT, SNEGSKA (reference sequence). There are 16 residues in the CDR3. V lost 3 bases to trimming and J lost 3 bases, with 17 bases between them.

The V and J genes are TRBV14 and TRBJ1-1, with no clear D. Trimming shortened V by 3 bases and J by 0 bases, and 8 bases separated the two germline ends. The germline CDR1 and CDR2 sequences are SGHDN and FVKESK. The CDR3 extends over 14 amino acids. The CDR3 DNA sequence: TGTGCCAGCAGCCAGGCCTATATGAACACTGAAGCTTTCTTT. The encoded protein is CASSQAYMNTEAFF. The full variable domain, in which reference TRBV14 and TRBJ1-1 provide the parts outside the CDR3, is EAGVTQFPSHSVIEKGQTVTLRCDPISGHDNLYWYRRVMGKEIKFLLHFVKESKQDESGMPNNRFLAERTGGTYSTLKVQPAELEDSGVYFCASSQAYMNTEAFFGQGTRLTVV.

This clonotype was counted a few times. The rearrangement joins TRBV27 to TRBJ1-3, with D possibly being TRBD1 (5 bases). Germline assignment: CDR1 MNHEY and CDR2 SMNVEV (reference sequence). The V gene lost 2 bases and the J gene lost 2 bases, with 10 bases spanning the gap. The CDR3 extends over 15 amino acids. CDR3 bases: TGTGCCAGCAGTTTAGGAGGGGATCCTGGAAACACCATATATTTT. Translated, it gives CASSLGGDPGNTIYF.

The chain uses TRBV9 and TRBJ2-3; D uncertain. Germline-derived CDR1 and CDR2 are SGDLS and YYNGEE. Deletions cut 3 bases from V and 6 bases from J, with 11 bases between. The CDR3 contains 13 residues. CDR3 region: CASSALPVDTQYF. Written as DNA, the CDR3 is TGTGCCAGCAGCGCCCTACCGGTCGATACGCAGTATTTT. The variable domain in full, with the rest retrieved from reference TRBV9 and TRBJ2-3, is DSGVTQTPKHLITATGQRVTLRCSPRSGDLSVYWYQQSLDQGLQFLIQYYNGEERAKGNILERFSAQQFPDLHSELNLSSLELGDSALYFCASSALPVDTQYFGPGTRLTVL.

This clonotype has a single count. J is TRBJ2-1 and V is TRBV11-2; D perhaps matches TRBD2 (5 bases). Germline CDR1 and CDR2: SGHAT and FQNNGV. The CDR3 has 12 residues. V shed 5 bases and J shed 9 bases, with 11 bases lying between them. The CDR3 region has the DNA TGTGCCAGCAGCGTACGGACTCTTGAGCAGTTCTTC. Encoded protein: CASSVRTLEQFF.

This clonotype has just a few counts. The chain links TRBV2 to TRBJ1-1; perhaps TRBD1 as D (6 bases). The CDR3 runs 14 residues. From germline, CDR1 is SNHLY and CDR2 FYNNEI. Trimming took 3 bases from V and 3 from J, leaving 11 bases between them. As DNA, the CDR3 is TGTGCCAGCAGTGATGGGGGGCTACACACTGAAGCTTTCTTT. Translation gives CASSDGGLHTEAFF.

This clonotype was recorded a few times. V is TRBV12-3 or TRBV12-4 and J is TRBJ2-3; 8 bases agree with TRBD2. V lost 6 bases, J lost 4 bases, and 15 bases stayed unmatched. The CDR3 runs 17 residues. CDR3 in amino acids: CASRPRAGASQADTQYF. In nucleotides, the CDR3 is TGTGCCAGCAGGCCTCGAGCGGGAGCCTCCCAGGCAGATACGCAGTATTTT.

In this sample, this clonotype turned up once. The rearrangement joins TRBV7-2 to TRBJ2-1, with D unclear. CDR3 size: 17 residues. The V end was cut by 2 bases, the J end by 0 bases, with 14 bases between. Germline CDR1 and CDR2: SGHTA and FQGNSA. The CDR3 loop reads CASSLNGRSSSYNEQFF. CDR3 coding DNA: TGTGCCAGCAGCTTAAACGGGCGGAGCAGCTCCTACAATGAGCAGTTCTTC.

This clonotype was counted only a few times. The CDR3 sequence: CASFPPGGGEAFF. The CDR3 DNA is TGCGCCAGCTTCCCTCCGGGTGGAGGTGAAGCTTTCTTT. This chain joins TRBV5-1 and TRBJ1-1; D gene uncertain. Trimming cost V 7 bases and J 7 bases, with 17 bases left between them. CDR1 is SGHRS, CDR2 YFSETQ, per germline. This CDR3 comprises 13 residues.

V usage is TRBV20-1 and J usage is TRBJ1-1; TRBD1 might be the D (5 bases). This CDR3 has 13 residues. V gave up 3 bases and J gave up 1 base, with 9 bases separating them. Per the germline V gene, CDR1 is DFQATT and CDR2 is SNEGSKA (reference sequence). DNA of the CDR3: TGCAGTGCTAGCAGACAGTCGAACACTGAAGCTTTCTTT. It yields the protein CSASRQSNTEAFF.

The rearrangement joins TRBV7-3 to TRBJ2-2; TRBD2 might be the D (6 bases). CDR1 is SGHTA, CDR2 FQGTGA, per germline. V gave up 9 bases and J gave up 3 bases, with 11 bases separating them. The CDR3 runs to 13 residues. CDR3 loop: CASTREDTGELFF. DNA for the CDR3: TGTGCCAGTACTAGGGAGGACACCGGGGAGCTGTTTTTT.